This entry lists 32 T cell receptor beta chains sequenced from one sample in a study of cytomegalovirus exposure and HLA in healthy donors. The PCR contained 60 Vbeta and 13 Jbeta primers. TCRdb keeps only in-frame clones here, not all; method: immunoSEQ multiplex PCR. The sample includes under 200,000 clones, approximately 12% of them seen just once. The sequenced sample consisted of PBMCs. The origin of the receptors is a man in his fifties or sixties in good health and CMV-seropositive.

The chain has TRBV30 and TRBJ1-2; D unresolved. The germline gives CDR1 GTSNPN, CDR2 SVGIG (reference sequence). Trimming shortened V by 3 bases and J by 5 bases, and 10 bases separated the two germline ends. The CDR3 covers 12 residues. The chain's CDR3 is CAWRLTQYGYTF. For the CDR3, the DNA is TGTGCCTGGAGACTAACGCAGTATGGCTACACCTTC.

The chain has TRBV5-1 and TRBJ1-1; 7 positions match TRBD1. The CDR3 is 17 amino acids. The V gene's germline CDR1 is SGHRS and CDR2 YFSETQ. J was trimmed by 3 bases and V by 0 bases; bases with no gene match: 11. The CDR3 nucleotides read TGCGCCAGCAGCTTGGTTGGCAGGGGGTTGGTGGACACTGAAGCTTTCTTT. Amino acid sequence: CASSLVGRGLVDTEAFF.

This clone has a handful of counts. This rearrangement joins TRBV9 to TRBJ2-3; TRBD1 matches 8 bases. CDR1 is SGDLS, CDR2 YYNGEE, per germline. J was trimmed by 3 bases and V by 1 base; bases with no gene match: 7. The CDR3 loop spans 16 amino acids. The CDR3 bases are TGTGCCAGCAGCGTAAGGACAGGGACGCGAACAGATACGCAGTATTTT. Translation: CASSVRTGTRTDTQYF.

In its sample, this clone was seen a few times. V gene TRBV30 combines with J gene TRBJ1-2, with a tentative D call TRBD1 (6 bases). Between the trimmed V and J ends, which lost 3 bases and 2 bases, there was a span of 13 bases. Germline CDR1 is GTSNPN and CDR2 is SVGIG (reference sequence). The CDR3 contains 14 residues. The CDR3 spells CAWRPGTLNYGYTF. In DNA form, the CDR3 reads TGTGCCTGGAGGCCCGGGACACTGAACTATGGCTACACCTTC.

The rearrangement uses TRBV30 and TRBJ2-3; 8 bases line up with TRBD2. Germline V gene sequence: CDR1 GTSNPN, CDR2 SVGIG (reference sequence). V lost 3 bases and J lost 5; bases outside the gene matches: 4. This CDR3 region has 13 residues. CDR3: CAWRRGGRDTQYF. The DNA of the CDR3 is TGTGCCTGGAGACGGGGGGGGCGAGATACGCAGTATTTT.

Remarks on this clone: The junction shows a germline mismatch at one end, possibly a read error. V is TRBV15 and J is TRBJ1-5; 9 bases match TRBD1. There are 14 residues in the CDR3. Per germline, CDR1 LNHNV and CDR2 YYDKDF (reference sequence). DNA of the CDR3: TGTGCCCCCAGCCTACAGGGGGCGTATCAGCCCCAGCATTTT. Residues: CAPSLQGAYQPQHF. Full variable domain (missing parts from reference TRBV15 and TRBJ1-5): DAMVIQNPRYQVTQFGKPVTLSCSQTLNHNVMYWYQQKSSQAPKLLFHYYDKDFNNEADTPDNFQSRRPNTSFCFLDIRSPGLGDTAMYLCAPSLQGAYQPQHFGDGTRLSIL.

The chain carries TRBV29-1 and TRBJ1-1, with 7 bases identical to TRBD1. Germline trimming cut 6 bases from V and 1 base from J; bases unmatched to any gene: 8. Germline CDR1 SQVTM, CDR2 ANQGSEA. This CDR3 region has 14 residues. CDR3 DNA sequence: TGCAGCGTACTCCGGGACAGTTGGAACACTGAAGCTTTCTTT. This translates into CSVLRDSWNTEAFF.

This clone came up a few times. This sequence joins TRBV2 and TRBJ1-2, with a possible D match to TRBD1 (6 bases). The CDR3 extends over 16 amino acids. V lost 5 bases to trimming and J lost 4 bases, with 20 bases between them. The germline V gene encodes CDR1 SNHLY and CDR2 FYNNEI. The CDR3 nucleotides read TGTGCCAGCAGTTCAGATACAGGGTCGTTTGTCTATGGCTACACCTTC. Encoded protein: CASSSDTGSFVYGYTF.

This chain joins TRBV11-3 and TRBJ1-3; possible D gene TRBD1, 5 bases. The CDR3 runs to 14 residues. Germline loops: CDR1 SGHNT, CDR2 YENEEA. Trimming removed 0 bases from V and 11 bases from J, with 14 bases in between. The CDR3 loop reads CASSLDQTASAIYF. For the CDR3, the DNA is TGTGCCAGCAGCTTAGATCAGACAGCCTCGGCCATATATTTT.

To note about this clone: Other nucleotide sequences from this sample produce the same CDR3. The CDR3 protein is CASSIGTGGGQPQHF. In DNA, the CDR3 is TGTGCCAGTAGTATAGGGACAGGGGGGGGTCAGCCCCAGCATTTT. The rearrangement links TRBV19 to TRBJ1-5, with 10 bases identical to TRBD1. CDR1 is LNHDA and CDR2 is SQIVND in the germline V gene (reference sequence). The CDR3 runs to 15 residues. Trimming took 1 base from V and 6 from J; bases not matched to a gene: 3.

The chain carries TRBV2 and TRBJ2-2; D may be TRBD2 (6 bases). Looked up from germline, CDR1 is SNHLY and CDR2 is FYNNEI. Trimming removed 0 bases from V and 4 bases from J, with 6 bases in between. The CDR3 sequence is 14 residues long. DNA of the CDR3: TGTGCCAGCAGTGAAGCGGGGGGCACCGGGGAGCTGTTTTTT. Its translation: CASSEAGGTGELFF.

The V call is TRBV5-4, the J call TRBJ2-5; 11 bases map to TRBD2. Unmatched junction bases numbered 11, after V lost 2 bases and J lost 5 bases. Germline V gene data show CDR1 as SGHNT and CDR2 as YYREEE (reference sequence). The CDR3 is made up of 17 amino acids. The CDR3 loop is CASSLGSGGARQETQYF. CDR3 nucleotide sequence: TGTGCCAGCAGCTTAGGTAGCGGGGGGGCCCGGCAGGAGACCCAGTACTTC.

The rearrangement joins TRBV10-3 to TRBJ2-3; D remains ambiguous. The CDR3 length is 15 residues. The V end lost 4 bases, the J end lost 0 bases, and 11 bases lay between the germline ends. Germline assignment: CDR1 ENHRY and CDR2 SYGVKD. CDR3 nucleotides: TGTGCCATCAGTGGTGCTTTCACTAGCACAGATACGCAGTATTTT. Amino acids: CAISGAFTSTDTQYF.

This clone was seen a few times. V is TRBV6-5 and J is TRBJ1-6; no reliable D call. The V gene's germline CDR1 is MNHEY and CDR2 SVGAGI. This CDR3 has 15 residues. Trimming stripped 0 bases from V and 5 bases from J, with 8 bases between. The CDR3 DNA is TGTGCCAGCAGTTACTCGGCCCAAAATAATTCACCCCTCCACTTT. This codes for CASSYSAQNNSPLHF.

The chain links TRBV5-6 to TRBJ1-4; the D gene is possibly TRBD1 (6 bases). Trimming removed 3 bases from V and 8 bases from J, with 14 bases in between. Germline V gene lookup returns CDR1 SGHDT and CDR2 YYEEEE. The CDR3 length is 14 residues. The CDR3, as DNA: TGTGCCAGCAGCTCAAACAGGGTGGAGGAAAAACTGTTTTTT. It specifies CASSSNRVEEKLFF.

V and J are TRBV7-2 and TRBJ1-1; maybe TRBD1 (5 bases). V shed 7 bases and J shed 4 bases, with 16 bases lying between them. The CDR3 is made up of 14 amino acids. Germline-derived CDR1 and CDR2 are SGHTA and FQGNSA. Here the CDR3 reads CASNPGGTATEAFF. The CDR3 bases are TGTGCCAGCAACCCCGGGGGAACGGCCACTGAAGCTTTCTTT.

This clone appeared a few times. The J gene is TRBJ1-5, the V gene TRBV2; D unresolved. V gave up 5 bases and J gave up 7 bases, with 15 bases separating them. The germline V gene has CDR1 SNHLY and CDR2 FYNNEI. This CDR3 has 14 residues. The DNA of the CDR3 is TGTGCCAGCAGTCCTGAGGGCCCTGGCCAGCCCCAGCATTTT. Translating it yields CASSPEGPGQPQHF.

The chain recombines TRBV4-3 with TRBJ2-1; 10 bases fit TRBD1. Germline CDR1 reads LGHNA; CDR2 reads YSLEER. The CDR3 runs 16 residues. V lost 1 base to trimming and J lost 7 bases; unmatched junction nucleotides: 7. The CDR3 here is CASSQVGTGVINEQFF. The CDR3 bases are TGCGCCAGCAGCCAAGTTGGGACAGGGGTCATTAATGAGCAGTTCTTC.

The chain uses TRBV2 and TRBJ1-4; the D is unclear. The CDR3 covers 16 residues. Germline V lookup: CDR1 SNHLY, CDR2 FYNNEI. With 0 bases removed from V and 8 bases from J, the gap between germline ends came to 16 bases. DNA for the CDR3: TGTGCCAGCAGTGAAGCTCCCTCCGTTACAGAGGAAAAACTGTTTTTT. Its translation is CASSEAPSVTEEKLFF.

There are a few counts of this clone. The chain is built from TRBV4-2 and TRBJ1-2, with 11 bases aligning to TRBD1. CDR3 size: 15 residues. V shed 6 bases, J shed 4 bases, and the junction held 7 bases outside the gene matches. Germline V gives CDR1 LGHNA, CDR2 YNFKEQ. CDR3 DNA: TGTGCCAGCAGTCACGGGGGACAGGGGGTCTATGGCTACACCTTC. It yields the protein CASSHGGQGVYGYTF.

The CDR3 loop is CASGRDYEQYF. The CDR3 region has the DNA TGTGCCAGTGGCAGGGACTACGAGCAGTACTTC. The rearrangement joins TRBV19 to TRBJ2-7; TRBD1 is a possible D gene (5 bases). CDR1 and CDR2 (germline): LNHDA, SQIVND (reference sequence). Trimming left V 8 bases short and J 3 bases short, with 8 bases between. This CDR3 is built from 11 residues.

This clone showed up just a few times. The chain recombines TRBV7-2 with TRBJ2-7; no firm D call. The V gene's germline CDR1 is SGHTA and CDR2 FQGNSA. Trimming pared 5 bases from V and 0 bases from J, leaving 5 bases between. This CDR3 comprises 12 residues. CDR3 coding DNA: TGTGCCAGCAGCCCAAACTCCTACGAGCAGTACTTC. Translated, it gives CASSPNSYEQYF.

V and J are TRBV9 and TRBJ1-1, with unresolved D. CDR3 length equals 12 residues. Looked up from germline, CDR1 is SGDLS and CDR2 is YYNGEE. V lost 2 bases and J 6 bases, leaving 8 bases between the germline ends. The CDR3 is CASSVGSSEAFF. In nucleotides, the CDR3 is TGTGCCAGCAGCGTCGGTTCGTCTGAAGCTTTCTTT.

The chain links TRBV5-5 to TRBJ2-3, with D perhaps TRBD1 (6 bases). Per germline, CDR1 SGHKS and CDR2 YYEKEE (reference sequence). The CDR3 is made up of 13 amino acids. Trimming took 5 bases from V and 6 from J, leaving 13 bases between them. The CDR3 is CASRGRGEDTQYF. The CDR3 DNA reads TGTGCCAGCAGGGGCAGGGGTGAGGATACGCAGTATTTT.

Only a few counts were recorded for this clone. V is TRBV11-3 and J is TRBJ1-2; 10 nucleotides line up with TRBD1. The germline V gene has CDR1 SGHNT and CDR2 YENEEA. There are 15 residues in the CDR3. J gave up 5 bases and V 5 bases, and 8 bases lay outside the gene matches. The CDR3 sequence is CASSRSTGGGYGYTF. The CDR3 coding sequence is TGTGCCAGCAGCCGTTCGACAGGGGGCGGGTATGGCTACACCTTC. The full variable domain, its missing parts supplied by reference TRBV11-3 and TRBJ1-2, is EAGVVQSPRYKIIEKKQPVAFWCNPISGHNTLYWYLQNLGQGPELLIRYENEEAVDDSQLPKDRFSAERLKGVDSTLKIQPAELGDSAVYLCASSRSTGGGYGYTFGSGTRLTVV.

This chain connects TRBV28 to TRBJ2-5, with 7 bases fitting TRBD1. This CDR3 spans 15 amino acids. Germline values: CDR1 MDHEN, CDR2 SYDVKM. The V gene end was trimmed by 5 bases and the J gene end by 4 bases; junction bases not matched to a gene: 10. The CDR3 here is CASSRNRGEGETQYF. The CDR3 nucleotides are TGTGCCAGCAGTAGAAACAGGGGAGAAGGAGAGACCCAGTACTTC. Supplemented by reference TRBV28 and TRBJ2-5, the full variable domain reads DVKVTQSSRYLVKRTGEKVFLECVQDMDHENMFWYRQDPGLGLRLIYFSYDVKMKEKGDIPEGYSVSREKKERFSLILESASTNQTSMYLCASSRNRGEGETQYFGPGTRLLVL.

CDR3 protein: CASSPRTENTEAFF. CDR3 in DNA: TGTGCCAGCAGCCCACGGACAGAGAACACTGAAGCTTTCTTT. The V and J genes are TRBV11-2 and TRBJ1-1; tentatively, D is TRBD1 (6 bases). This CDR3 has 14 residues. CDR1 and CDR2 from the germline V gene are SGHAT and FQNNGV. V lost 5 bases to trimming and J lost 1 base, with 11 bases between them.

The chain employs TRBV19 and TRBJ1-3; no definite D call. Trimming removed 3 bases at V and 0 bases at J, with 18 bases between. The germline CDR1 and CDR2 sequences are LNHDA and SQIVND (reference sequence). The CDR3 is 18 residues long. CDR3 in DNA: TGTGCCAGTAGTATCCCCCGGTCAGGATTCGACTCTGGAAACACCATATATTTT. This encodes CASSIPRSGFDSGNTIYF.

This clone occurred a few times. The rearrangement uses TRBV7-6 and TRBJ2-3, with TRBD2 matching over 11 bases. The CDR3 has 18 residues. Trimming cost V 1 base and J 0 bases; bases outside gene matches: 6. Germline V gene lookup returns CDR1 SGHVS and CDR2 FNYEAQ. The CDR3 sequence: CASSLGASGGLSTDTQYF. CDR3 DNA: TGTGCCAGCAGCTTAGGGGCTAGCGGGGGGCTCAGCACAGATACGCAGTATTTT.

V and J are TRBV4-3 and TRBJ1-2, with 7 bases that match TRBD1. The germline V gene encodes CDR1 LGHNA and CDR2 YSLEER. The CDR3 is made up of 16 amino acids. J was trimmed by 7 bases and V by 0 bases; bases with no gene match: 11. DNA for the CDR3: TGCGCCAGCAGCCAAGATTTGGGGACAGTCCTAGGTGGCTACACCTTC. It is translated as CASSQDLGTVLGGYTF.

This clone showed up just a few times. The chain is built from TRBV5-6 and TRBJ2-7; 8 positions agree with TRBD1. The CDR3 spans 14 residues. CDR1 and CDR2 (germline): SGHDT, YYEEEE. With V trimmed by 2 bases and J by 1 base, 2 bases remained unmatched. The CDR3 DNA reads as TGTGCCAGCAGCTTCACAGGGGGGTCCTACGAGCAGTACGTC. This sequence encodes CASSFTGGSYEQYV.

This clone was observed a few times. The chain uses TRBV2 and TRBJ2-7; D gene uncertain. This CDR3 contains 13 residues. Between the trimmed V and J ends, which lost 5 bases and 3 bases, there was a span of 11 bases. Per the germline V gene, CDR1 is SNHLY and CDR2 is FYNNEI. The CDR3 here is CASSLVGYYEQYV. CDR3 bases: TGTGCCAGCAGTCTCGTAGGTTACTACGAGCAGTACGTC.